This T cell receptor (beta chain) was sequenced in a study of blood T cell repertoires in COVID-19. Study information: T cells, B-cell-depleted T cells, or PBMCs provided the cDNA or gDNA that served as material.

Donors in Cohort 3 who had recovered were those with two negative PCRs, healthcare professional clearance, or resolution of their symptoms. The V and J ends lost 2 bases and 0 bases, in that order; junction bases with no gene match: 6. The CDR3 loop spans 18 amino acids. The germline gives CDR1 MNHEY, CDR2 SVGEGT. The assay was immunoSEQ multiplex PCR, and TCRdb's table has in-frame clones only and misses some. The sample shows a few hundred thousand clones, 89% of them seen only once. This clonotype was obtained from a woman in her 40s who had recovered from COVID-19. The chain is built from TRBV6-2 or TRBV6-3 and TRBJ2-6; 8 bases line up with TRBD2. The sequencing sample was made of PBMCs or T cells enriched from blood (not recorded which). In nucleotides, the CDR3 is TGTGCCAGCAGTTACCCTGTTAGCGGGGCCTCTGGGGCCAACGTCCTGACTTTC. It translates to CASSYPVSGASGANVLTF.